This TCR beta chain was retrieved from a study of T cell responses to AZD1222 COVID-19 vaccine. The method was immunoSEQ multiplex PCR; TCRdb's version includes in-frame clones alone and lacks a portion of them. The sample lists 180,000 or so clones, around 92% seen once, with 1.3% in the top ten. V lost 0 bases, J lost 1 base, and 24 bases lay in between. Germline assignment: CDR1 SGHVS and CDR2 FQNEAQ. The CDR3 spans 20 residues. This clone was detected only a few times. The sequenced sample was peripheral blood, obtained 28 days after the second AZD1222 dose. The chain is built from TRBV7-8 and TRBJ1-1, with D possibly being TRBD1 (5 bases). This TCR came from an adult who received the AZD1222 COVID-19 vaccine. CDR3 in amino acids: CASSLAQQGRVKVGNTEAFF. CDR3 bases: TGTGCCAGCAGCTTAGCTCAGCAGGGACGGGTTAAAGTAGGGAACACTGAAGCTTTCTTT. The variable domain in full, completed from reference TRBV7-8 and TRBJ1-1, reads GAGVSQSPRYKVAKRGQDVALRCDPISGHVSLFWYQQALGQGPEFLTYFQNEAQLDKSGLPSDRFFAERPEGSVSTLKIQRTQQEDSAVYLCASSLAQQGRVKVGNTEAFFGQGTRLTVV.